These T cell receptor beta chains were read from a single sample in a study of blood T cell repertoires in COVID-19. The data were produced by immunoSEQ multiplex PCR, yet TCRdb's version contains in-frame clones alone and is incomplete. The table records 65,000 to 85,000 clones, about four fifths of them present only once. Sequencing was carried out using peripheral blood. These receptors all come from a woman aged 80 or older with active or convalescent COVID-19. Each CDR3 is given with its conserved first and last residue. D genes are given only for firm matches. Clone size is shown for a subset of rows, as once, few, many or a class of expanded clone.

d_gene: -; j_gene: TRBJ2-3; v_gene: TRBV20-1; abundance: -; CDR3aa: CSASTGFTDTQYF; CDR3nt: TGCAGTGCTAGTACCGGGTTCACAGATACGCAGTATTTT
d_gene: TRBD1; j_gene: TRBJ1-6; v_gene: TRBV30; abundance: few; CDR3aa: CAWRTRRGLRYSPLHF; CDR3nt: TGTGCCTGGAGAACCCGCAGGGGGCTAAGATATTCACCCCTCCACTTT
d_gene: -; j_gene: TRBJ2-2; v_gene: TRBV5-6; abundance: -; CDR3aa: CASSPGSIRGGELFF; CDR3nt: TGTGCCAGCAGCCCCGGCTCCATACGAGGCGGGGAGCTGTTTTTT
d_gene: TRBD1; j_gene: TRBJ2-3; v_gene: TRBV5-1; abundance: -; CDR3aa: CASSKTGAPDTQYF; CDR3nt: TGCGCCAGCAGTAAGACAGGGGCCCCAGATACGCAGTATTTT
d_gene: TRBD1; j_gene: TRBJ1-3; v_gene: TRBV10-3; abundance: once; CDR3aa: CAIRDGQGRNTIYF; CDR3nt: TGTGCCATCAGGGACGGACAGGGGAGAAACACCATATATTTT
d_gene: TRBD1; j_gene: TRBJ1-1; v_gene: TRBV18; abundance: once; CDR3aa: CASSPDRGGTEAFF; CDR3nt: TGTGCCAGCTCACCAGACAGGGGTGGCACTGAAGCTTTCTTT
d_gene: -; j_gene: TRBJ1-2; v_gene: TRBV7-9; abundance: -; CDR3aa: CASSFVTGIYGYTF; CDR3nt: TGTGCCAGCAGCTTCGTTACAGGGATCTATGGCTACACCTTC
d_gene: -; j_gene: TRBJ2-1; v_gene: TRBV19; abundance: once; CDR3aa: CASSSSAGTYNEQFF; CDR3nt: TGTGCCAGTAGCTCCTCTGCGGGCACCTACAATGAGCAGTTCTTC
d_gene: -; j_gene: TRBJ2-7; v_gene: TRBV5-1; abundance: few; CDR3aa: CASSLAVQGPYEQYF; CDR3nt: TGCGCCAGCAGCTTGGCCGTACAGGGTCCCTACGAGCAGTACTTC
d_gene: TRBD2; j_gene: TRBJ2-5; v_gene: TRBV9; abundance: -; CDR3aa: CASSVEASGRQETQYF; CDR3nt: TGTGCCAGCAGCGTAGAGGCTAGCGGGCGACAAGAGACCCAGTACTTC
d_gene: TRBD1; j_gene: TRBJ1-1; v_gene: TRBV27; abundance: -; CDR3aa: CASRETGVGEAFF; CDR3nt: TGTGCCAGCAGGGAAACAGGGGTCGGTGAAGCTTTCTTT
d_gene: -; j_gene: TRBJ2-7; v_gene: TRBV6-5; abundance: -; CDR3aa: CASRAGHLAYEQYF; CDR3nt: TGTGCCAGCAGGGCCGGACACCTCGCCTACGAGCAGTACTTC
d_gene: TRBD2; j_gene: TRBJ2-1; v_gene: TRBV24-1; abundance: -; CDR3aa: CATSVGGSGRGNEQFF; CDR3nt: TGTGCCACCAGTGTGGGGGGCAGCGGGAGAGGGAATGAGCAGTTCTTC
d_gene: TRBD2; j_gene: TRBJ2-1; v_gene: TRBV7-2; abundance: -; CDR3aa: CASSPRGSGTYNEQFF; CDR3nt: TGTGCCAGCAGCCCTAGGGGTAGCGGGACTTACAATGAGCAGTTCTTC
d_gene: TRBD2; j_gene: TRBJ2-7; v_gene: TRBV7-8; abundance: once; CDR3aa: CASSLSVTSGYEQYF; CDR3nt: TGTGCCAGCAGCTTATCTGTGACTAGCGGCTACGAGCAGTACTTC
d_gene: -; j_gene: TRBJ2-7; v_gene: TRBV21-1; abundance: few; CDR3aa: CASSRDSDEQYF; CDR3nt: TGTGCCAGCAGCAGGGACAGCGATGAGCAGTACTTC
d_gene: TRBD2; j_gene: TRBJ2-2; v_gene: TRBV24-1; abundance: -; CDR3aa: CATSDSRGTSGNTGELFF; CDR3nt: TGTGCCACCAGTGATTCCCGAGGGACTAGCGGTAACACCGGGGAGCTGTTTTTT
d_gene: -; j_gene: TRBJ1-4; v_gene: TRBV2; abundance: -; CDR3aa: CASSEGGRNNEKLFF; CDR3nt: TGTGCCAGCAGTGAAGGCGGCAGAAATAATGAAAAACTGTTTTTT
d_gene: TRBD1; j_gene: TRBJ2-1; v_gene: TRBV10-3; abundance: -; CDR3aa: CAISPSGTGKNEQFF; CDR3nt: TGTGCCATCAGCCCTTCAGGGACAGGGAAGAATGAGCAGTTCTTC
d_gene: -; j_gene: TRBJ1-1; v_gene: TRBV2; abundance: -; CDR3aa: CASSRTGNTEAFF; CDR3nt: TGTGCCAGCAGTAGAACAGGGAACACTGAAGCTTTCTTT
d_gene: -; j_gene: TRBJ2-5; v_gene: TRBV7-2; abundance: -; CDR3aa: CASSFGLARIGETQYF; CDR3nt: TGTGCCAGCAGCTTCGGGCTAGCCCGAATTGGAGAGACCCAGTACTTC
d_gene: TRBD2; j_gene: TRBJ2-1; v_gene: TRBV7-3; abundance: -; CDR3aa: CASSLTTSAYSYNEQFF; CDR3nt: TGTGCCAGCAGCTTAACCACTAGCGCGTACTCCTACAATGAGCAGTTCTTC
d_gene: TRBD1; j_gene: TRBJ2-1; v_gene: TRBV23-1; abundance: -; CDR3aa: CASSQSDRDHEQFF; CDR3nt: TGCGCCAGCAGTCAATCCGACAGGGACCATGAGCAGTTCTTC
d_gene: TRBD1; j_gene: TRBJ1-4; v_gene: TRBV7-2; abundance: -; CDR3aa: CASSSQPGGNEKLFF; CDR3nt: TGTGCCAGCAGCTCCCAACCAGGGGGAAATGAAAAACTGTTTTTT
d_gene: TRBD1; j_gene: TRBJ1-1; v_gene: TRBV5-1; abundance: once; CDR3aa: CASSPPVGTGGTEAFF; CDR3nt: TGCGCCAGCAGCCCCCCGGTTGGGACAGGGGGCACTGAAGCTTTCTTT
d_gene: TRBD1; j_gene: TRBJ1-4; v_gene: TRBV5-5; abundance: -; CDR3aa: CASSRDHNRGHTNEKLFF; CDR3nt: TGTGCCAGCAGCCGGGACCACAACAGGGGGCACACTAATGAAAAACTGTTTTTT
d_gene: TRBD1; j_gene: TRBJ1-5; v_gene: TRBV7-9; abundance: -; CDR3aa: CASSPKGGTANQPQHF; CDR3nt: TGTGCCAGCAGCCCCAAAGGGGGGACAGCCAATCAGCCCCAGCATTTT
d_gene: TRBD1; j_gene: TRBJ1-2; v_gene: TRBV11-2; abundance: -; CDR3aa: CASSVGQGRRGYTF; CDR3nt: TGTGCCAGCAGCGTTGGACAGGGGAGGAGAGGCTACACCTTC
d_gene: -; j_gene: TRBJ1-1; v_gene: TRBV6-4; abundance: -; CDR3aa: CASSETGLNTEAFF; CDR3nt: TGTGCCAGCAGTGAGACAGGTCTGAACACTGAAGCTTTCTTT
d_gene: TRBD1; j_gene: TRBJ1-1; v_gene: TRBV28; abundance: -; CDR3aa: CASRYSQGAVSEAFF; CDR3nt: TGTGCCAGCAGATACTCACAGGGGGCAGTCTCTGAAGCTTTCTTT
d_gene: -; j_gene: TRBJ2-1; v_gene: TRBV10-2; abundance: -; CDR3aa: CASARSNEQFF; CDR3nt: TGCGCCAGCGCCCGTAGCAATGAGCAGTTCTTC
d_gene: TRBD1; j_gene: TRBJ1-2; v_gene: TRBV19; abundance: -; CDR3aa: CASSISGQGARAYGYTF; CDR3nt: TGTGCCAGTAGTATTTCAGGACAGGGGGCTCGTGCCTATGGCTACACCTTC
d_gene: -; j_gene: TRBJ2-3; v_gene: TRBV4-3; abundance: -; CDR3aa: CASSSSPAGQITDTQYF; CDR3nt: TGCGCCAGCAGCTCCAGCCCAGCGGGACAAATTACAGATACGCAGTATTTT
d_gene: -; j_gene: TRBJ1-1; v_gene: TRBV6-4; abundance: -; CDR3aa: CATRQSGQLNTEAFF; CDR3nt: TGTGCCACCCGACAAAGTGGGCAGTTGAACACTGAAGCTTTCTTT
d_gene: TRBD1; j_gene: TRBJ2-7; v_gene: TRBV29-1; abundance: few; CDR3aa: CSVKIGLQGGYEQYF; CDR3nt: TGCAGCGTTAAAATCGGGTTACAGGGGGGTTACGAGCAGTACTTC
d_gene: TRBD1; j_gene: TRBJ2-7; v_gene: TRBV20-1; abundance: few; CDR3aa: CSASGKGQGLSYEQYF; CDR3nt: TGCAGTGCTAGTGGGAAGGGACAGGGGCTCTCCTACGAGCAGTACTTC
d_gene: TRBD1; j_gene: TRBJ1-2; v_gene: TRBV2; abundance: -; CDR3aa: CANRGQETNYGYTF; CDR3nt: TGTGCCAACCGGGGACAGGAAACTAACTATGGCTACACCTTC
d_gene: TRBD1; j_gene: TRBJ1-5; v_gene: TRBV28; abundance: -; CDR3aa: CASSWDRTSNQPQHF; CDR3nt: TGTGCCAGCAGTTGGGACAGAACTAGCAATCAGCCCCAGCATTTT
d_gene: -; j_gene: TRBJ1-4; v_gene: TRBV7-8; abundance: -; CDR3aa: CASSSQATNEKLFF; CDR3nt: TGTGCCAGCAGCTCGCAGGCAACTAATGAAAAACTGTTTTTT
d_gene: TRBD2; j_gene: TRBJ2-1; v_gene: TRBV9; abundance: -; CDR3aa: CASSLKPPPWRETYNEQFF; CDR3nt: TGTGCCAGCAGCCTTAAACCCCCGCCTTGGCGGGAGACCTACAATGAGCAGTTCTTC
d_gene: TRBD1; j_gene: TRBJ2-1; v_gene: TRBV4-1; abundance: -; CDR3aa: CASSQDRDRANNEQFF; CDR3nt: TGCGCCAGCAGCCAAGATCGGGACAGGGCTAACAATGAGCAGTTCTTC